This T cell receptor beta chain was found in a study of spatial heterogeneity in lung cancer. Study details: The donor population consisted of approximately 70 patients with untreated, early-stage non-small cell lung cancer. Raw-read counts averaged over ten per unique TCR and UMI combination.

Every cDNA TCR molecule received its own unique molecular identifier. In TCRdb, the 5' RACE reads were re-called with MiXCR into one record per CDR3 protein. There are about 94,000 distinct CDR3 sequences in the sample; approximately 19% occur only once, and about a fifth lies in the top ten. This sample's time point: blood at routine non-recurrence follow-up after resection. There are 15 residues in the CDR3. With 3 bases clipped from V and 6 bases from J, the junction kept 6 bases outside the gene matches. The germline CDR1 and CDR2 sequences are SGHNT and YENEEA. This specimen consisted of PBMCs, obtained at follow-up. This sequence originates from a male donor with early-stage non-small cell lung cancer. V usage is TRBV11-3 and J usage is TRBJ2-1, with 9 bases identical to TRBD2. This CDR3 reads CASSFSGRKPNEQFF. CDR3 bases: TGTGCCAGCAGCTTTAGCGGGAGAAAGCCCAATGAGCAGTTCTTC.